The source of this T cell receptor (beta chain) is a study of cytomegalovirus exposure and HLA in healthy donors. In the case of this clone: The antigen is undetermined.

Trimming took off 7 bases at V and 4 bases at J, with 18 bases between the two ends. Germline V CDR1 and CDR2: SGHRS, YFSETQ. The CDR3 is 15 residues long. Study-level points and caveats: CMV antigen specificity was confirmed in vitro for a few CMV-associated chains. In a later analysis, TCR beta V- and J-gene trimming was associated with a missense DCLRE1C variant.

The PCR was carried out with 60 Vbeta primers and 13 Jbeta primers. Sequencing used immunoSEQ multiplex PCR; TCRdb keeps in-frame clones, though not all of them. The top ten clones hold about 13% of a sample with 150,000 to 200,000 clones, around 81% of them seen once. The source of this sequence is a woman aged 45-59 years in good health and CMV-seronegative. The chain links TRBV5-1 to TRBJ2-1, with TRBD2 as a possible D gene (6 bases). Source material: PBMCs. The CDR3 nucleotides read TGCGCCAGCCGGGACGGGAGAGAGCCTTACAATGAGCAGTTCTTC. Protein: CASRDGREPYNEQFF.